Reported below is one T cell receptor beta chain. One end of the junction is discordant with germline, which a read error may explain. The sample is drawn from a study of T cell repertoires in cytomegalovirus infection. TCRdb ran MiXCR on the reads and lists one entry per CDR3 protein. The sample lists 150,000 to 200,000 distinct CDR3 sequences; roughly 28% were seen once. CDR3 length: 15 residues. The germline V gene encodes CDR1 MNHGY and CDR2 SAAAGT. This sequence originates from a human donor in good health (CMV status not recorded). Some clones in this sample may be carry-over from other donors' samples. V is TRBV6-8 and J is TRBJ1-1, with D perhaps matching TRBD1 (6 bases). Input material: PBMCs. For the CDR3, the DNA is TGTGCCATCAGTTACTCGAGGGGGGGAGGTGGTGAAGCTTTCTTT. It is translated as CAISYSRGGGGEAFF.